Presented here are 9 T cell receptor beta chains from one specimen sequenced in a study of blood T cell repertoires in COVID-19. The repertoire was sequenced with immunoSEQ multiplex PCR; TCRdb's copy has only in-frame clones and lacks some. This table has approximately 82,000 clones, about 89% appearing once. The specimen sequenced was peripheral blood. These TCRs come from a man in his sixties or seventies with active or convalescent COVID-19.

The rearrangement uses TRBV19 and TRBJ1-2; 9 nucleotides align to TRBD1. This CDR3 is 14 amino acids long. With 6 bases clipped from V and 4 bases from J, the junction kept 6 bases outside the gene matches. From germline, CDR1 is LNHDA and CDR2 SQIVND (reference sequence). The CDR3 sequence is CASRQPGQGYGYTF. The CDR3 DNA sequence: TGTGCCAGTAGGCAACCGGGACAGGGCTATGGCTACACCTTC.

The chain couples TRBV5-8 to TRBJ2-7, with 7 nucleotides matching TRBD1. From germline, CDR1 is SGHTS and CDR2 YDEGEE. The V and J ends lost 4 bases and 3 bases, in that order; junction bases with no gene match: 7. There are 14 residues in the CDR3. The CDR3 sequence is CASSRIDRVYEQYF. The CDR3 bases are TGTGCCAGCAGCCGGATCGACAGGGTCTACGAGCAGTACTTC.

The chain is built from TRBV5-1 and TRBJ2-1, with TRBD2 matching over 14 bases. Germline V gene sequence: CDR1 SGHRS, CDR2 YFSETQ. J gave up 8 bases and V 4 bases, and 2 bases lay outside the gene matches. This CDR3 has 14 amino acids. The CDR3 DNA is TGCGCCAGCAGCGCGGGACTAGCGGGAGATGAGCAGTTCTTC. It codes for CASSAGLAGDEQFF.

This clone was counted ten times or more. This chain joins TRBV30 and TRBJ1-2; D is unclear. Germline CDR1 and CDR2: GTSNPN and SVGIG (reference sequence). The CDR3 extends over 13 amino acids. V dropped 8 bases and J dropped 2 bases, with 15 bases sitting between them. This CDR3 reads CARGRTLNYGYTF. The CDR3 DNA sequence: TGTGCCCGAGGGAGGACCCTAAACTATGGCTACACCTTC.

CDR3 DNA: TGTGCCATCAGTGAGGGGACAGAGGGATTCACAGATACGCAGTATTTT. Translated, it gives CAISEGTEGFTDTQYF. The chain couples TRBV10-3 to TRBJ2-3; TRBD1 matches 7 bases. This CDR3 is built from 16 residues. After removal of 2 bases from V and 2 bases from J, the junction contained 7 bases not matched to a gene. CDR1 and CDR2 (germline): ENHRY, SYGVKD.

The V and J genes are TRBV18 and TRBJ1-3; 8 positions match TRBD1. This CDR3 is 15 amino acids long. The trim removed 6 bases at V and 4 bases at J, leaving 8 bases unmatched. The germline CDR1 and CDR2 sequences are KGHSH and LQKENI. The CDR3 DNA sequence: TGTGCCAGCTCCCTCGGTGGACAGGGAGGAAACACCATATATTTT. Translating it yields CASSLGGQGGNTIYF.

The chain is built from TRBV6-5 and TRBJ1-2, with a weak D call TRBD1 (5 bases). V was cut by 0 bases and J by 9 bases, with 11 bases left in between. The length of the CDR3 is 13 residues. The germline V gene encodes CDR1 MNHEY and CDR2 SVGAGI. DNA of the CDR3: TGTGCCAGCAGTTACTCCAGGGCCGGAAGCTACACCTTC. Translated: CASSYSRAGSYTF.

In this sample, this clone turned up a few times. The chain is built from TRBV28 and TRBJ1-4; D gene uncertain. Germline assignment: CDR1 MDHEN and CDR2 SYDVKM. With 7 bases removed from V and 8 bases from J, the gap between germline ends came to 11 bases. The CDR3 consists of 12 residues. The CDR3 loop is CASIGVREKLFF. The CDR3 nucleotides read TGTGCCAGCATAGGAGTGAGAGAAAAACTGTTTTTT.

This chain uses TRBV6-2 or TRBV6-3 with TRBJ2-3; weak D call: TRBD2 (6 bases). This CDR3 contains 16 residues. Trimming took 2 bases from V and 2 from J, leaving 14 bases between them. Germline V lookup: CDR1 MNHEY, CDR2 SVGEGT. CDR3 region: CASSYRGVALTDTQYF. The CDR3 bases are TGTGCCAGCAGTTACCGCGGGGTAGCCCTCACAGATACGCAGTATTTT.